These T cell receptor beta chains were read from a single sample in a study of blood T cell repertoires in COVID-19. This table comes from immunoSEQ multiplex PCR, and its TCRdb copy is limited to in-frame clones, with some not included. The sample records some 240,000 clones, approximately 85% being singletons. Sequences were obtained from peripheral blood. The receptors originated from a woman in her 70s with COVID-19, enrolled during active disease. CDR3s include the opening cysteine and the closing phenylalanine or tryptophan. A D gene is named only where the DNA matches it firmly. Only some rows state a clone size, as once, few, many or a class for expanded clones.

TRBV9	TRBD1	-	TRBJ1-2	TGTGCCAGCAGCTCGGGACAGGGGGACTATGGCTACACCTTC	CASSSGQGDYGYTF
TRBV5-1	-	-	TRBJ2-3	TGCGCCAGCAGCTTGGTTACAGGCACAGATACGCAGTATTTT	CASSLVTGTDTQYF
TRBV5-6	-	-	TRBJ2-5	TGTGCCAGCAGCTGGGCCATCGGTGGCGAGACCCAGTACTTC	CASSWAIGGETQYF
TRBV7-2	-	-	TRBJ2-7	TGTGCCAGCAGCGTCGAACAGGTAACCTACGAGCAGTACTTC	CASSVEQVTYEQYF
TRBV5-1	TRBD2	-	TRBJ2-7	TGCGCCAGCAGCCGGGACTCTCAAAGGACTAGCGGCGGGAGACCCTACGAGCAGTACTTC	CASSRDSQRTSGGRPYEQYF
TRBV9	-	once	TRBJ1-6	TGTGCCAGCAGCGTAGGCAGATATAATTCACCCCTCCACTTT	CASSVGRYNSPLHF
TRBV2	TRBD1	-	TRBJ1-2	TGTGCCAGCACTACGGTCAGGGGGGTTGATGGCTACACCTTC	CASTTVRGVDGYTF
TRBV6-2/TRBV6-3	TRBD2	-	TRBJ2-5	TGTGCCAGCAGTAGACAGCGGGGGGGCCTGGAGACCCAGTACTTC	CASSRQRGGLETQYF
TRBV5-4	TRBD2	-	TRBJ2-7	TGTGCCAGCAGCTCTACTAGCGGGATGGCCTACGAGCAGTACTTC	CASSSTSGMAYEQYF
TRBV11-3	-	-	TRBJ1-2	TGTGCCAGCAGCGGGCCAGGGGTCGGCTACACCTTC	CASSGPGVGYTF
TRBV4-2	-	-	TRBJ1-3	TGTGCCAGCAGCCAAGGTCGTAACTCTGGAAACACCATATATTTT	CASSQGRNSGNTIYF
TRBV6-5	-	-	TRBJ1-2	TGTGCCAGCAGTCCAGGGGTTTTCGGTGGCTACACCTTC	CASSPGVFGGYTF
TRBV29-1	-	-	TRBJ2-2	TGCAGCGTTGGAGGGACACCGAACACCGGGGAGCTGTTTTTT	CSVGGTPNTGELFF
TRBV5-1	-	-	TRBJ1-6	TGCGCCAGCAGCTCTGACACGAGCTCCTATAATTCACCCCTCCACTTT	CASSSDTSSYNSPLHF
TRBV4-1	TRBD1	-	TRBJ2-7	TGCGCCAGCAGCCAGCCGGACAGGGGGCTTTACGAGCAGTACTTC	CASSQPDRGLYEQYF
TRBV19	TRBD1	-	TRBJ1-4	TGTGCCAGTAGTTTTCCAGGGGGTCAACTGTTTTTT	CASSFPGGQLFF
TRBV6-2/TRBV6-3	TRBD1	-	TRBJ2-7	TGTGCCAGCAGTTCAGGACAGGGGGCGAGCGAGCAGTACTTC	CASSSGQGASEQYF
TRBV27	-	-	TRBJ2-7	TGTGCCAGCAGTTTATCTCCCGCGACCTACGAGCAGTACTTC	CASSLSPATYEQYF
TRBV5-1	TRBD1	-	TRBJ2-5	TGCGCCAGCAGCTTGGGACAGGGTCCCCAAGAGACCCAGTACTTC	CASSLGQGPQETQYF
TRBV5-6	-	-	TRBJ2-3	TGTGCCAGCAGATATGGTGCGGCTATTACGCAGTATTTT	CASRYGAAITQYF
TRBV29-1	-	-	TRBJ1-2	TGCAGCGTAAGCCACAGGGTAAATGGCTACACCTTC	CSVSHRVNGYTF
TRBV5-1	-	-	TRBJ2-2	TGCGCCAGCAGCCCCCAGCGGGCTACCGGGGAGCTGTTTTTT	CASSPQRATGELFF
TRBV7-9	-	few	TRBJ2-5	TGTGCCAGCAGCTTAGCGAGTAGTCAAGAGACCCAGTACTTC	CASSLASSQETQYF
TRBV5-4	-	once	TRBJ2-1	TGTGCCAGCAGCAATCCTCCAGGGTGGGAGGACAATGAGCAGTTCTTC	CASSNPPGWEDNEQFF
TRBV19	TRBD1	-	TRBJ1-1	TGTGCCAGTAGATGGACAGGGGGCAATCCTGAAGCTTTCTTT	CASRWTGGNPEAFF
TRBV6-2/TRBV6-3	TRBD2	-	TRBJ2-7	TGTGCCAGCAGTTACGGGGTAGCGGGAGGCTACGAGCAGTACTTC	CASSYGVAGGYEQYF
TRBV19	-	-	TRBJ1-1	TGTGCCAGTAGTTTAGGCGACAGCCGCATGAACACTGAAGCTTTCTTT	CASSLGDSRMNTEAFF
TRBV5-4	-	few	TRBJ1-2	TGTGCCAGCAGCTTGACGGGGGAGGTTGGCTACACCTTC	CASSLTGEVGYTF
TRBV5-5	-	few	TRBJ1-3	TGTGCCAGCAGCTTGGTCGAGGGCACGGGAAACACCATATATTTT	CASSLVEGTGNTIYF
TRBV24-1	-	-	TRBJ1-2	TGTGCCACCAGTGAGCGAACAGGGAGCGGCTACACCTTC	CATSERTGSGYTF
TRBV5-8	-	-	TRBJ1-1	TGTGCCAGCAGCTTGGTCAGGGGCACTGAAGCTTTCTTT	CASSLVRGTEAFF
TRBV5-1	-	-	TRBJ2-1	TGCGCCAGCAGCTTGGCCTTTAGCGGATCCTACAATGAGCAGTTCTTC	CASSLAFSGSYNEQFF
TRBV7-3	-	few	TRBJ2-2	TGTGCCAGCAGCTTACGAGGGGGATACACCGGGGAGCTGTTTTTT	CASSLRGGYTGELFF
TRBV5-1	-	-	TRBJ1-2	TGCGCCAGCAGCTTAGACGGGACACTCGGCTATGGCTACACCTTC	CASSLDGTLGYGYTF
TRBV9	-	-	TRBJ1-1	TGTGCCAGCAGCGTAGGCTGGGCCTACACTGAAGCTTTCTTT	CASSVGWAYTEAFF
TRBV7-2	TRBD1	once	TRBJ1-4	TGTGCCAGCAGCTGGGACAGGGGAAGCGAAAAACTGTTTTTT	CASSWDRGSEKLFF
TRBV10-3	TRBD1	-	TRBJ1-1	TGTGCCATCAGTGCTAAACAGGGGGCGGAGAACACTGAAGCTTTCTTT	CAISAKQGAENTEAFF
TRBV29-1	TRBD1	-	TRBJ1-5	TGCAGCGTTTCTCCAGGGGGTAGGGATCAGCCCCAGCATTTT	CSVSPGGRDQPQHF
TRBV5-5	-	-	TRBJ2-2	TGTGCCAGCACCGCGAGCACCGGGGAGCTGTTTTTT	CASTASTGELFF
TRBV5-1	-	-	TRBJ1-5	TGCGCCAGCAGCTTGGAGAGCGGCAATCAGCCCCAGCATTTT	CASSLESGNQPQHF
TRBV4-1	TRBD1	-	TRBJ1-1	TGCGCCAGCAGCCAAGCCCCGACAGGGGAATCTGCCACTGAAGCTTTCTTT	CASSQAPTGESATEAFF
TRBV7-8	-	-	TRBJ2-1	TGTGCCAGCGGACTTAGGCGTAGCTCCTACAATGAGCAGTTCTTC	CASGLRRSSYNEQFF
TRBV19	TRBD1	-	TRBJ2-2	TGTGCCAGTAGTATCATCCCCGGGACAGGGCCCGGGGAGCTGTTTTTT	CASSIIPGTGPGELFF
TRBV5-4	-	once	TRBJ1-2	TGTGCCAGCAGCCCTACGCGGGATTACTATGGCTACACCTTC	CASSPTRDYYGYTF
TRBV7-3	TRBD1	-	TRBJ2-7	TGTGCCAGCAGCCTACAGGGGGGCCCCTACGAGCAGTACTTC	CASSLQGGPYEQYF
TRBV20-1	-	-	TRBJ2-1	TGCAGTGCTTCATACAATGAGCAGTTCTTC	CSASYNEQFF
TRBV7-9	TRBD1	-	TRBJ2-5	TGTGCCAGCAGCTTTGGACAGGCGACGACCCAAGAGACCCAGTACTTC	CASSFGQATTQETQYF
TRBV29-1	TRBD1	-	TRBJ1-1	TGCAGCGTTGGAACAGGGGGCGTCGGAGGGGCTGAAGCTTTCTTT	CSVGTGGVGGAEAFF
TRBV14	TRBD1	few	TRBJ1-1	TGTGCCAGCAGCCAAGGGGACAGGGGGCGTGGGAACACTGAAGCTTTCTTT	CASSQGDRGRGNTEAFF
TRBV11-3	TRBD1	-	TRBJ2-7	TGTGCCAGCAGCTTAGAGGGACAGGGGTGGTACGAGCAGTACTTC	CASSLEGQGWYEQYF
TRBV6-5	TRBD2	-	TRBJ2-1	TGTGCCAGCAGTCACCCTATTAGCGGGGAGTTCTTC	CASSHPISGEFF
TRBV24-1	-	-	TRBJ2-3	TGTGCCACCAGTGATACCGGGACTAGCACAGATACGCAGTATTTT	CATSDTGTSTDTQYF
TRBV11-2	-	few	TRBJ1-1	TGTGCCAGCAGCTTATTCGGGGGAGAGGGTGAAGCTTTCTTT	CASSLFGGEGEAFF